These 8 T cell receptor beta chains were all obtained from the same sample, sequenced in a study of response to subunit inactivated influenza vaccine. TCRdb recomputed calls from the RT-PCR reads with MiXCR, one row per CDR3 protein. The table records about 650,000 distinct CDR3 sequences, 13% to 15% of them present only once. The input for sequencing was PBMCs from blood, taken 14 days before vaccination. The source is a man over 45 who received an inactivated influenza vaccine.

The genes are TRBV12-3 or TRBV12-4 and TRBJ2-7, with 7 bases fitting TRBD1. This CDR3 comprises 12 residues. Unmatched junction bases numbered 5, after V lost 6 bases and J lost 6 bases. The CDR3 here is CASRSGTAEQYF. The CDR3, as DNA: TGTGCCAGCAGATCCGGGACAGCCGAGCAGTACTTC.

As concerns this clonotype: Sequence at one end of the junction differs from germline and may be a read error. CDR3 nucleotide sequence: TGCGGCAGCAGCCAAGGACAGGGGGTTCTAGATACGCAGTATTTT. Translated: CGSSQGQGVLDTQYF. The chain combines TRBV4-1 with TRBJ2-3; 10 bases agree with TRBD1. The CDR3 runs 15 residues. CDR1 is MGHRA and CDR2 is YSYEKL in the germline V gene.

The chain employs TRBV2 and TRBJ2-1; 8 bases agree with TRBD1. V trimming: 5 bases; J trimming: 4 bases; junction bases outside the gene matches: 10. From germline, CDR1 is SNHLY and CDR2 FYNNEI. The CDR3 is 16 amino acids. The CDR3 is CASSFRRTGLYNEQFF. In DNA form, the CDR3 reads TGTGCCAGCAGTTTCCGACGGACAGGGCTGTACAATGAGCAGTTCTTC.

V usage is TRBV11-1 and J usage is TRBJ2-7, with 9 bases that match TRBD1. Germline V gives CDR1 SGHAT, CDR2 FQDESV (reference sequence). With 1 base clipped from V and 1 base from J, the junction kept 14 bases outside the gene matches. The CDR3 has 19 residues. The CDR3 protein is CASSLGALTGTGRSYEQYF. CDR3 nucleotide sequence: TGTGCCAGCAGCTTAGGGGCCCTCACCGGGACAGGGAGGTCCTACGAGCAGTACTTC.

This clonotype has a handful of counts. The CDR3 coding sequence is TGTGCCAGCAGCCTTAGCGGGACTGGTTTAGAGGAGCAGTTCTTC. Translating it yields CASSLSGTGLEEQFF. V usage is TRBV7-9 and J usage is TRBJ2-1; 8 bases are a match to TRBD2. The CDR3 sequence is 15 residues long. V shed 5 bases and J 10 bases; nucleotides not matched to a gene: 13. Germline CDR1 is SEHNR and CDR2 is FQNEAQ (reference sequence). Looking up the rest from reference TRBV7-9 and TRBJ2-1 gives the full variable domain: DTGVSQNPRHKITKRGQNVTFRCDPISEHNRLYWYRQTLGQGPEFLTYFQNEAQLEKSRLLSDRFSAERPKGSFSTLEIQRTEQGDSAMYLCASSLSGTGLEEQFFGPGTRLTVL.

There are a few counts of this clonotype. The chain is built from TRBV5-1 and TRBJ2-7, with a tentative D call TRBD2 (6 bases). Germline loops: CDR1 SGHRS, CDR2 YFSETQ. The CDR3 spans 14 residues. Between the trimmed V and J ends, which lost 4 bases and 2 bases, there was a span of 13 bases. The CDR3 loop is CASSQGPGAYEQYF. The CDR3 coding sequence is TGCGCCAGCAGCCAAGGACCGGGAGCCTACGAGCAGTACTTC.

The chain combines TRBV14 with TRBJ2-7; D not resolved. CDR3 size: 12 residues. V was clipped by 1 base and J by 5 bases, with 6 bases between them. The germline CDR1 and CDR2 sequences are SGHDN and FVKESK. In nucleotides, the CDR3 is TGTGCCAGCAGCCAAGTTCTCAACGAGCAGTACTTC. The encoded protein is CASSQVLNEQYF.

This clonotype was observed a handful of times. This chain links TRBV12-3 or TRBV12-4 with TRBJ2-1, with D perhaps TRBD1 (5 bases). The V end was cut by 6 bases, the J end by 2 bases, with 20 bases between. The CDR3 extends over 17 amino acids. CDR3 nucleotides: TGTGCCAGCAGCTCTGGGGCCCTACGGGTTACCTACAATGAGCAGTTCTTC. Its protein is CASSSGALRVTYNEQFF.